This record covers a single T cell receptor beta chain. What it binds is unknown. Unexposed donor CD4+ T cells date from about 2011-2018, before the COVID-19 pandemic. The cells were cultured for under twelve days before CD4+ T cells were isolated. These data belong to a study of CD4 T cells in relation to SARS-CoV-2 and coronaviruses. Study context: Shared crossreactive spike epitopes were mapped to their HLA restriction. General study results and limits: Crossreactivity was assessed only for spike protein, not other viral proteins.

The method was immunoSEQ multiplex PCR; TCRdb's version includes in-frame clones alone and lacks a portion of them. The sample consists of about 12,000 clones, over 65% of them appearing once. Specimen: CD4+ T cells from PBMCs, cultured in vitro. This clonotype was sampled from a human donor in good health.

For the CDR3, the DNA is TGTGCCAGCAGCCCCGCGGGAGCGTCGGATTCACCCCTCCACTTT. Its translation is CASSPAGASDSPLHF. The rearrangement joins TRBV11-3 to TRBJ1-6; D not certain. Trimming shortened V by 5 bases and J by 8 bases, and 16 bases separated the two germline ends. CDR3 length: 15 residues. The germline V gene has CDR1 SGHNT and CDR2 YENEEA.